These 17 T cell receptor beta chains were sequenced from one sample in a study of technical replicates of blood from several donors. Generated by immunoSEQ multiplex PCR, the TCRdb table keeps only in-frame clones and is missing some. Among under 90,000 clones, approximately 97% were seen once, and the ten largest hold roughly 0.21%. The sample consisted of T cells isolated from PBMCs. These receptors were collected from a human donor in good health.

The V and J genes are TRBV2 and TRBJ2-7, with 13 bases matching TRBD2. Per the germline V gene, CDR1 is SNHLY and CDR2 is FYNNEI. This CDR3 is 18 amino acids long. The ends lost 10 bases at V and 7 bases at J; junction bases unmatched: 22. The CDR3 region is CATKRKIGGLAGVREQYF. Written as DNA, the CDR3 is TGTGCCACCAAGCGAAAGATCGGAGGACTAGCGGGGGTAAGGGAGCAGTACTTC.

This chain uses TRBV15 with TRBJ2-3; no definite D call. This CDR3 has 16 amino acids. CDR1 is LNHNV and CDR2 is YYDKDF in the germline V gene (reference sequence). Trimming shortened V by 0 bases and J by 2 bases, and 12 bases separated the two germline ends. The CDR3 reads CATSRDMAVATDTQYF. The CDR3 DNA is TGTGCCACCAGCAGAGATATGGCTGTTGCCACAGATACGCAGTATTTT.

This clone was detected only once. V and J are TRBV15 and TRBJ2-7; 7 nucleotides line up with TRBD1. The CDR3 consists of 16 residues. The V gene end was trimmed by 3 bases and the J gene end by 1 base; junction bases not matched to a gene: 9. The germline V gene has CDR1 LNHNV and CDR2 YYDKDF (reference sequence). The CDR3: CATSSPRTGISYEQYF. In DNA, the CDR3 is TGTGCCACCAGCAGCCCCCGGACAGGCATATCCTACGAGCAGTACTTC.

The chain is built from TRBV19 and TRBJ1-1; 9 bases agree with TRBD1. The CDR3 covers 15 residues. Germline V gene data show CDR1 as LNHDA and CDR2 as SQIVND (reference sequence). Unmatched junction bases numbered 5, after V lost 4 bases and J lost 2 bases. In DNA, the CDR3 is TGTGCCAGTAGTAGACAGGGGGGCCCAAACACTGAAGCTTTCTTT. Its protein is CASSRQGGPNTEAFF.

The V gene is TRBV10-3, the J gene TRBJ2-7, with a weak D call TRBD2 (5 bases). Between the trimmed V and J ends, which lost 0 bases and 5 bases, there was a span of 8 bases. The V gene's germline CDR1 is ENHRY and CDR2 SYGVKD. The CDR3 runs to 13 residues. The CDR3 region is CAISESTGNEQYF. The CDR3 DNA is TGTGCCATCAGTGAGTCGACGGGGAACGAGCAGTACTTC.

The chain combines TRBV18 with TRBJ1-5; no clear D. V was shortened by 5 bases and J by 5 bases, with 10 bases between the two germline ends. The CDR3 is made up of 13 amino acids. CDR1 and CDR2 from the germline V gene are KGHSH and LQKENI. DNA for the CDR3: TGTGCCAGCTCAGAGGGTTTCGATCAGCCCCAGCATTTT. Its protein product is CASSEGFDQPQHF.

This clone appeared once. The rearrangement joins TRBV5-1 to TRBJ2-2; a weak D match, TRBD2 (6 bases). The CDR3 totals 14 residues. The V gene's germline CDR1 is SGHRS and CDR2 YFSETQ. The germline V and J ends were trimmed by 3 bases and 3 bases, with 9 bases remaining between them. The CDR3 nucleotides read TGCGCCAGCAGCTGGACGGGAGACACCGGGGAGCTGTTTTTT. Encoded protein: CASSWTGDTGELFF.

The J gene is TRBJ1-2, the V gene TRBV5-6; D remains unclear. This CDR3 has 13 amino acids. Germline V gene sequence: CDR1 SGHDT, CDR2 YYEEEE. V was pared by 0 bases and J by 3 bases, with 6 bases between. This CDR3 reads CASSLGAYYGYTF. The CDR3 region has the DNA TGTGCCAGCAGCTTGGGAGCTTACTATGGCTACACCTTC.

The rearrangement links TRBV5-1 to TRBJ2-7; 7 positions match TRBD2. The trim removed 1 base at V and 4 bases at J, leaving 8 bases unmatched. Germline CDR1 reads SGHRS; CDR2 reads YFSETQ. The CDR3 spans 15 residues. CDR3 sequence: CASSLTRGGRYEQYF. In DNA, the CDR3 is TGCGCCAGCAGCTTGACGAGGGGCGGGAGATACGAGCAGTACTTC.

The chain is built from TRBV30 and TRBJ1-6; 9 positions match TRBD1. V shed 2 bases and J 7 bases; nucleotides not matched to a gene: 12. The germline gives CDR1 GTSNPN, CDR2 SVGIG (reference sequence). The CDR3 runs 17 residues. The CDR3 DNA is TGTGCCTGGAGTTTTGGGACAGGGTTGTCTGTGAATTCACCCCTCCACTTT. This gives the protein CAWSFGTGLSVNSPLHF.

CDR3 residues: CASSFTGEGYTF. The DNA of the CDR3 is TGTGCCAGCAGCTTCACCGGGGAAGGCTACACCTTC. The V gene is TRBV11-3, the J gene TRBJ1-2; D is undetermined. The V and J ends lost 3 bases and 8 bases respectively, with 10 bases between them. This CDR3 region has 12 residues. CDR1 is SGHNT, CDR2 YENEEA, per germline.

The J gene is TRBJ2-1, the V gene TRBV13; 9 bases line up with TRBD2. CDR1 and CDR2 from the germline V gene are PRHDT and FYEKMQ (reference sequence). The ends lost 4 bases at V and 3 bases at J; junction bases unmatched: 7. There are 16 residues in the CDR3. CDR3 region: CASSSVGTSHYNEQFF. The CDR3 bases are TGTGCCAGCAGCTCAGTCGGGACTAGCCACTACAATGAGCAGTTCTTC.

The rearrangement joins TRBV11-2 to TRBJ1-1; D perhaps matches TRBD1 (5 bases). V lost 5 bases, J lost 2 bases, and 12 bases lay in between. In germline, CDR1 is SGHAT, CDR2 FQNNGV. CDR3 length: 14 amino acids. CDR3 nucleotide sequence: TGTGCCAGCAGCCCTAGGCAGGGTAACACTGAAGCTTTCTTT. It encodes CASSPRQGNTEAFF.

The chain joins TRBV6-5 to TRBJ1-1, with a possible D match to TRBD1 (5 bases). The V gene lost 2 bases and the J gene lost 0 bases, with 10 bases spanning the gap. The CDR3 runs 15 residues. The V gene's germline CDR1 is MNHEY and CDR2 SVGAGI. The CDR3 region has the DNA TGTGCCAGCAGTTACGCAGGACACCTGAACACTGAAGCTTTCTTT. Encoded protein: CASSYAGHLNTEAFF.

J is TRBJ2-7 and V is TRBV19; 10 bases line up with TRBD2. With V trimmed by 6 bases and J by 5 bases, 4 bases remained unmatched. The germline CDR1 and CDR2 sequences are LNHDA and SQIVND (reference sequence). The length of the CDR3 is 13 residues. CDR3 protein: CASRGLAGDEQYF. As DNA, the CDR3 is TGTGCCAGTAGGGGGCTAGCGGGAGACGAGCAGTACTTC.

The rearrangement links TRBV7-8 to TRBJ2-1; weak D call: TRBD2 (6 bases). V dropped 3 bases and J dropped 5 bases, with 14 bases sitting between them. Germline V CDR1 and CDR2: SGHVS, FQNEAQ. The CDR3 loop spans 15 amino acids. CDR3 in DNA: TGTGCCAGCAGCTTTTATAGCGGCAGTCACAATGAGCAGTTCTTC. It yields the protein CASSFYSGSHNEQFF.

The chain carries TRBV6-5 and TRBJ2-7; TRBD1 might be the D (5 bases). V lost 7 bases to trimming and J lost 6 bases, with 19 bases between them. The germline V gene encodes CDR1 MNHEY and CDR2 SVGAGI. The CDR3 length is 14 residues. DNA for the CDR3: TGTGCCAGCATACAAGATCCATCTGGGGCCGAGCAGTACTTC. Translation gives CASIQDPSGAEQYF.